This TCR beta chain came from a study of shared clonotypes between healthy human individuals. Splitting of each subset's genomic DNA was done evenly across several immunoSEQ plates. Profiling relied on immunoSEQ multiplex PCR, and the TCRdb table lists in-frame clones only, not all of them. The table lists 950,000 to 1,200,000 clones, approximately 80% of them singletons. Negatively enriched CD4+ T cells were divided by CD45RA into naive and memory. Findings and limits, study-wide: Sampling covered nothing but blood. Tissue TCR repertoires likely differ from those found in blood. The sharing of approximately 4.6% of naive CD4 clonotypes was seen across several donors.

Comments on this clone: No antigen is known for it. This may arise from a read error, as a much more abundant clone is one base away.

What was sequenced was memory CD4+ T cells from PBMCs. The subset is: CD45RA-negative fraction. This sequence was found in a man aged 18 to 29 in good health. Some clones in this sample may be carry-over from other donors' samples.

CDR3 in amino acids: CASSRTSRREETQYF. DNA of the CDR3: TGTGCCAGCAGCCGAACTAGCAGGAGGGAGGAGACCCAGTACTTC. This chain joins TRBV5-4 and TRBJ2-5; D might be TRBD2 (6 bases). The CDR3 contains 15 residues. The V gene's germline CDR1 is SGHNT and CDR2 YYREEE (reference sequence). V gave up 4 bases and J gave up 5 bases, with 18 bases separating them.